Presented here are 25 T cell receptor beta chains from one specimen sequenced in a study of blood T cell repertoires in COVID-19. Sequenced by immunoSEQ multiplex PCR; TCRdb stores in-frame clones only, minus some. The sample lists approximately 140,000 clones, 84% occurring once. Sequencing was carried out using PBMCs or T cells enriched from blood (not recorded which). The receptors derive from a man aged 35 to 55 with acute COVID-19.

The chain has TRBV6-2 or TRBV6-3 and TRBJ1-6; D not resolved. Germline assignment: CDR1 MNHEY and CDR2 SVGEGT. The ends were cut back, 4 bases at V and 7 bases at J, with 17 bases in the middle. The CDR3 has 16 residues. CDR3 protein: CASSWSRVTINSPLHF. In nucleotides, the CDR3 is TGTGCCAGCAGTTGGAGCCGGGTCACCATAAATTCACCCCTCCACTTT.

The chain recombines TRBV20-1 with TRBJ1-1; no clear D. Trimming stripped 3 bases from V and 3 bases from J, with 17 bases between. The CDR3 contains 15 residues. In germline, CDR1 is DFQATT, CDR2 SNEGSKA (reference sequence). CDR3: CSASDTAGSDTEAFF. The CDR3 bases are TGCAGTGCTAGTGATACCGCGGGATCGGACACTGAAGCTTTCTTT.

The chain joins TRBV28 to TRBJ1-1; D remains unclear. V was trimmed by 4 bases and J by 1 base, leaving 13 bases between them. The CDR3 is 15 residues long. Per the germline V gene, CDR1 is MDHEN and CDR2 is SYDVKM. The CDR3 DNA reads as TGTGCCAGCAGTTCCCCCTGGGGAGCGAACACTGAAGCTTTCTTT. Translating gives CASSSPWGANTEAFF.

The V call is TRBV5-1, the J call TRBJ2-5; maybe TRBD2 (6 bases). CDR3 length: 14 residues. Germline values: CDR1 SGHRS, CDR2 YFSETQ. V was cut by 0 bases and J by 4 bases, with 10 bases left in between. In DNA form, the CDR3 reads TGCGCCAGCAGCTTGGGGCAGGAGGGAGAGACCCAGTACTTC. Translated, it gives CASSLGQEGETQYF.

The chain employs TRBV30 and TRBJ1-2, with TRBD1 as a possible D gene (6 bases). The V gene lost 2 bases and the J gene lost 0 bases, with 16 bases spanning the gap. This CDR3 comprises 16 residues. Germline CDR1 GTSNPN, CDR2 SVGIG (reference sequence). The CDR3 reads CAWSNTQGSANYGYTF. DNA for the CDR3: TGTGCCTGGAGTAACACACAGGGATCGGCTAACTATGGCTACACCTTC.

This clone was counted a single time. V is TRBV6-5 and J is TRBJ2-1, with 8 nucleotides matching TRBD2. The V gene's germline CDR1 is MNHEY and CDR2 SVGAGI. Trimming at V came to 5 bases and at J to 10 bases, leaving 10 bases not matched to a gene. The CDR3 covers 14 residues. CDR3 DNA sequence: TGTGCCAGCAGTCGGCCGGGAGGGGCAGGGGAGCAGTTCTTC. As protein: CASSRPGGAGEQFF.

V is TRBV19 and J is TRBJ1-1; TRBD1 is a possible D gene (6 bases). V shed 8 bases and J shed 3 bases, with 19 bases lying between them. This CDR3 spans 15 amino acids. Looked up from germline, CDR1 is LNHDA and CDR2 is SQIVND (reference sequence). The CDR3 nucleotides read TGTGCCAGTGCTCCCACCAGGGGTCCGTACACTGAAGCTTTCTTT. This codes for CASAPTRGPYTEAFF.

This chain links TRBV18 with TRBJ2-5; 8 nucleotides match TRBD1. V shed 2 bases and J 2 bases; nucleotides not matched to a gene: 10. CDR3 length: 17 amino acids. CDR1 and CDR2 (germline): KGHSH, LQKENI. The CDR3 coding sequence is TGTGCCAGCTCACCATGGGGACAGGAGGCCTCACAAGAGACCCAGTACTTC. Its protein product is CASSPWGQEASQETQYF.

This chain uses TRBV4-1 with TRBJ1-1; weak D call: TRBD1 (6 bases). The ends were cut back, 6 bases at V and 3 bases at J, with 8 bases in the middle. The CDR3 has 12 amino acids. The V gene's germline CDR1 is MGHRA and CDR2 YSYEKL. CDR3 sequence (DNA): TGCGCCAGCAGAGGGGGGGACACTGAAGCTTTCTTT. Translating it yields CASRGGDTEAFF.

This clone was seen once. The chain is built from TRBV6-2 or TRBV6-3 and TRBJ2-7; D is possibly TRBD2 (6 bases). The CDR3 has 14 amino acids. Germline V gene lookup returns CDR1 MNHEY and CDR2 SVGEGT. V was cut by 1 base and J by 7 bases, with 14 bases left in between. The CDR3 coding sequence is TGTGCCAGCAGTTACTTTGGCGGGATAGGTGAGCAGTACTTC. This sequence encodes CASSYFGGIGEQYF.

The chain has TRBV19 and TRBJ1-2, with 7 bases that match TRBD1. Germline trimming cut 8 bases from V and 3 bases from J; bases unmatched to any gene: 6. Germline assignment: CDR1 LNHDA and CDR2 SQIVND (reference sequence). CDR3 length: 13 amino acids. The CDR3 DNA reads TGTGCCAGTTCTGACAGGGTATACTATGGCTACACCTTC. This gives the protein CASSDRVYYGYTF.

This chain links TRBV6-5 with TRBJ2-7; D is undetermined. Trimming stripped 0 bases from V and 2 bases from J, with 11 bases between. The CDR3 runs to 15 residues. Germline V CDR1 and CDR2: MNHEY, SVGAGI. The DNA for the CDR3 is TGTGCCAGCAGTTACTCGATTCTATCCACCTACGAGCAGTACTTC. Translated: CASSYSILSTYEQYF.

This clone was counted at least ten times. This chain links TRBV11-2 with TRBJ1-3; D perhaps matches TRBD1 (5 bases). V lost 4 bases and J lost 3, with 7 bases in between. The CDR3 totals 13 residues. Per the germline V gene, CDR1 is SGHAT and CDR2 is FQNNGV. Here the CDR3 reads CASSSDIGNTIYF. The CDR3 DNA reads as TGTGCCAGCAGCTCGGACATTGGAAACACCATATATTTT.

V gene TRBV18 combines with J gene TRBJ1-5; possible D gene TRBD1, 5 bases. The CDR3 runs to 14 residues. The V end was cut by 4 bases, the J end by 7 bases, with 14 bases between. Germline V gives CDR1 KGHSH, CDR2 LQKENI. This chain's CDR3 is CASSRSGVWQPQHF. The DNA for the CDR3 is TGTGCCAGCTCACGATCGGGGGTGTGGCAGCCCCAGCATTTT.

V and J are TRBV5-1 and TRBJ2-1; 7 bases are shared with TRBD1. The CDR3 consists of 13 residues. Germline-derived CDR1 and CDR2 are SGHRS and YFSETQ. Trimming removed 2 bases from V and 5 bases from J; junction bases left unmatched: 1. CDR3 in DNA: TGCGCCAGCAGCTTCGACAGGGACAATGAGCAGTTCTTC. Translation: CASSFDRDNEQFF.

The rearrangement links TRBV7-2 to TRBJ2-1, with 12 positions matching TRBD2. The CDR3 length is 16 residues. V shed 5 bases, J shed 3 bases, and the junction held 5 bases outside the gene matches. Germline-derived CDR1 and CDR2 are SGHTA and FQGNSA. DNA for the CDR3: TGTGCCAGCAGCGGACTAGCGGGATTTTTCTACAATGAGCAGTTCTTC. This translates into CASSGLAGFFYNEQFF.

The chain uses TRBV11-2 and TRBJ1-5; possible D gene TRBD1, 6 bases. V was trimmed by 3 bases and J by 6 bases, leaving 15 bases between them. The CDR3 runs 15 residues. Germline V lookup: CDR1 SGHAT, CDR2 FQNNGV. CDR3 nucleotides: TGTGCCAGCAGCTTGGGTCAGGGGCACCTTCAGCCCCAGCATTTT. Residues: CASSLGQGHLQPQHF.

The gene calls are TRBV5-1 and TRBJ1-1, with TRBD1 as a possible D gene (5 bases). Germline values: CDR1 SGHRS, CDR2 YFSETQ. V gave up 4 bases and J gave up 5 bases, with 12 bases separating them. CDR3 length: 13 amino acids. CDR3 nucleotides: TGCGCCAGCAGCCCGGCGCAGGGTACTGAAGCTTTCTTT. Its protein product is CASSPAQGTEAFF.

This clone was detected once. This chain uses TRBV7-2 with TRBJ2-7; TRBD2 is a possible D gene (5 bases). The CDR3 length is 15 residues. From germline, CDR1 is SGHTA and CDR2 FQGNSA. Trimming took 5 bases from V and 7 from J, leaving 21 bases between them. The DNA for the CDR3 is TGTGCCAGCAGCCCACGGTGGTCCCACGAGCGGGAGCAGTACTTC. It is translated as CASSPRWSHEREQYF.

In DNA, the CDR3 is TGTGCCAGCAGCTCAACAGGGGGTGAAAAACTGTTTTTT. Residues: CASSSTGGEKLFF. The genes are TRBV7-9 and TRBJ1-4, with 8 bases identical to TRBD1. Germline V gene sequence: CDR1 SEHNR, CDR2 FQNEAQ (reference sequence). J gave up 7 bases and V 4 bases, and 2 bases lay outside the gene matches. CDR3 length equals 13 residues.

V usage is TRBV11-2 and J usage is TRBJ2-7; D is ambiguous. The CDR3 has 14 residues. Germline CDR1 reads SGHAT; CDR2 reads FQNNGV. Trimming removed 2 bases at V and 2 bases at J, with 10 bases between. The CDR3, as DNA: TGTGCCAGCAGCTTAAGTCAGGTTACCTACGAGCAGTACTTC. The encoded protein is CASSLSQVTYEQYF.

The V gene is TRBV5-4, the J gene TRBJ2-7, with 13 bases aligning to TRBD2. The V gene's germline CDR1 is SGHNT and CDR2 YYREEE (reference sequence). After removal of 4 bases from V and 1 base from J, the junction contained 5 bases not matched to a gene. The CDR3 has 16 amino acids. The CDR3 is CASSPRTSGSSYEQYF. CDR3 coding DNA: TGTGCCAGCAGCCCTAGGACTAGCGGGAGTTCCTACGAGCAGTACTTC.

This clone was counted a single time. The chain employs TRBV11-2 and TRBJ2-7; the D gene is possibly TRBD2 (5 bases). CDR1 SGHAT and CDR2 FQNNGV come from the germline V gene. The germline V and J ends were trimmed by 1 base and 1 base, with 8 bases remaining between them. The CDR3 consists of 14 residues. CDR3: CASSLAGVSYEQYF. CDR3 bases: TGTGCCAGCAGCTTAGCCGGGGTTTCCTACGAGCAGTACTTC.

The V gene is TRBV5-1, the J gene TRBJ1-1; the D is unclear. This CDR3 is 15 amino acids long. Germline CDR1 is SGHRS and CDR2 is YFSETQ. With 1 base removed from V and 1 base from J, the gap between germline ends came to 11 bases. The DNA of the CDR3 is TGCGCCAGCAGCTTGCGGGGTAATGGGAACACTGAAGCTTTCTTT. This gives the protein CASSLRGNGNTEAFF.

The rearrangement joins TRBV19 to TRBJ1-6; 9 nucleotides match TRBD1. CDR1 LNHDA and CDR2 SQIVND come from the germline V gene (reference sequence). V dropped 1 base and J dropped 8; count of bases not matched to a gene: 6. The CDR3 has 16 amino acids. CDR3 in DNA: TGTGCCAGTAGTATAGTGACAGGGGGAATATATTCACCCCTCCACTTT. Translated, it gives CASSIVTGGIYSPLHF.